This TCR beta chain is from a study of cytomegalovirus exposure and HLA in healthy donors (dated by TCRdb to between 2016 and 2019). About the study as a whole: According to an earlier analysis of 587 of the donors, some 180 million T cells yielded over 90 million unique TCR beta sequences and about 300 Gb of sequence data. An early release covering roughly 640 HLA-typed donors comprised 300 to 350 gigabases of sequencing data and approximately 85 million unique TCR sequences. Of the roughly 390 genotyped donors, 81% were placed in the genetic ancestry cluster associated with self-reported Caucasian donors. The study aimed to test whether cataloging public T cell receptors could reveal signatures of past pathogen exposure. The T cell repertoires of several hundred subjects were profiled by immunosequencing and related to cytomegalovirus serostatus. Along with the approximately 700-subject first cohort, a separate validation cohort of roughly 110 different subjects was used. The study combined high-throughput TCR immunosequencing, statistical association of individual TCRs with disease status, and machine learning to predict cytomegalovirus infection status. In a later analysis, previously published TCR beta repertoires from more than 500 donors were re-analyzed and high-resolution HLA genotyping was added so that TCR occurrence patterns could be studied. Rather than using new phenotypic data, the later analysis identified candidate immune exposures from TCR beta sequences and from how often those sequences occurred across donors. To decide whether each TCR beta V gene segment behaved as functional or pseudogenic, an earlier analysis of several hundred of the donors relied on high-throughput TCR beta sequencing. Alongside the repertoire data, information on donor age, sex, ethnicity and CMV serostatus was compiled. In a later genetic analysis, genome-wide SNP genotypes for about 60% of the 666 donors were used, and that subset was treated as a discovery cohort. Every discovery cohort repertoire had been produced on one sequencing platform. HLA typing included class I and class II loci at four-digit resolution. Typing coverage varied by locus: roughly 620-630 donors for A, B, C, DRB1 and DQB1; around 560 for DQA1; over 600 for DPA1; roughly 470 for DPB1. Four to six DR-DQ haplotypes were handled as single units for association and clustering, since linkage in the cohort was strong. Across some 400 genotyped donors of the cohort, an average of roughly 200,000 unique TCR beta nucleotide sequences per donor were sequenced, and roughly 18% of those sequences were non-productive.

Here is what the overall study found, with its caveats: The earlier analysis of approximately 540 of the donors excluded 15 to 20 rarely observed V segments, including chromosome 9 orphons, because counts were too low. Because HLA typing was missing for some donors at each locus, association tests included only the typed subset. An earlier analysis of approximately 530 of the donors showed that most TCR beta V segments appeared in productive rearrangements either about 90% or about 30% of the time, which broadly matched IMGT annotations. A cluster of highly shared sequence variants was judged likely to represent a technical artifact of the sequencing pipeline. In a later analysis, most CMV-associated TCR beta chains were found to appear HLA-restricted, with HLA associations seemingly driven largely by CMV exposure. When HLA alleles, especially DR and DQ, strongly co-occurred, attributing TCR associations to individual alleles was difficult. In a later analysis, HLA-associated TCR beta chains showed more clonal expansion and lower generation probabilities than non-associated chains that were equally common. In vitro tests confirmed that a few of the cytomegalovirus-associated TCR beta chains recognize cytomegalovirus antigens. The 87-base-pair reads could not distinguish some IMGT-functional V segments, including TRBV6-2 and TRBV6-3, so those segments were excluded. The authors suggested that the approach could potentially be extended to other disease states and immunological phenotypes. At a false discovery rate of 0.05, a later analysis linked some 18,000 TCR beta sequences to specific HLA alleles. In a later genetic analysis, fewer N-insertions in productive TCRs were reported among donors in an Asian-associated ancestry cluster than the approximately 710-donor mean. Several of the top co-occurrence clusters appeared to be linked to parvovirus B19, influenza, CMV and Epstein-Barr virus, according to a later analysis. Most TCR sequences were observed very rarely across donors, whereas some public TCRs were present in many individuals. Linkage disequilibrium might explain the correlated functional status among segregating V segments, but an unknown experimental factor could not be excluded. For the cohort, immune exposure information was limited to CMV serostatus. This cohort had only TCR beta chains sequenced, and the lack of alpha or paired-chain data limited which features could be detected. A further reported finding was that TCR beta sequences accurately predicted the HLA-A and HLA-B alleles for most subjects in the first cohort. A later genetic analysis associated a missense DCLRE1C variant with V-gene and J-gene trimming of TCR beta chains, and an independent cohort replicated the association. According to a later analysis, TCR association rates differed among HLA loci, with DRB1 alleles showing the most associated TCRs and HLA-C alleles showing the fewest. Roughly uniform sequencing depth across donors was assumed in presence/absence analyses, although this assumption may not hold. A total of 150 or so TCR beta chains were listed by the study as associated with cytomegalovirus. In both the original and validation cohorts, the classifier was reported to diagnose cytomegalovirus status with high specificity and sensitivity.

The CDR1 and CDR2 encoded by the germline V gene (reference sequence) are SEHNR and FQNEAQ. The CDR3 numbers 16 residues from cysteine through phenylalanine. Only the CDR3 part of the read is kept: 48 bases, read in frame from the first base. Library method: the immunoSEQ multiplex PCR assay. The multiplex PCR relied on a mix of 60 forward primers for TCR Vbeta segments and 13 reverse primers for TCR Jbeta segments. Amplification of the CDR3 region of rearranged TCR beta genes was performed with a multiplex PCR assay on genomic DNA. Amplified TCR beta libraries were sequenced as 87-base-pair reads on the Illumina HiSeq System. Concerning the study's data processing: A later analysis tallied 70 million to 100 million unique TCR beta chains across the 666 repertoires, and about 12 million of those chains were shared by two or more donors. A nearest-neighbor algorithm error-corrected the raw reads and collapsed the reads into unique sequences, merging closely related sequences to remove PCR and sequencing errors. CDR3 sequences were aligned to IMGT reference sequences to assign V, D and J gene segments. For a sequence to be retained, a match of at least six nucleotides to both a V gene segment and a J gene segment was required. A rearrangement counted as productive if the CDR3 had no stop codons and remained in frame with V and J, and every other rearrangement counted as non-productive. Following IMGT convention, CDR3 was defined as the stretch from the second conserved V-encoded cysteine up to the conserved J-encoded phenylalanine. Sequences without an unambiguous match to a single V gene segment were excluded from the earlier analysis of 450 to 750 of the donors. An earlier analysis of about 590 of the donors classified V segments as functional when productive rearrangements were above 56.7% and as segregating when the standard deviation between donors was above 5%. To diagnose cytomegalovirus status from the catalog of TCR beta chain sequences, a statistical classification framework was built. A later analysis assigned V and J genes by comparing TCR nucleotide sequences with IMGT/GENE-DB human TR gene sequences. The TCRdist pipeline was used in a later analysis to assign CDR3 sequences and most-parsimonious VDJ recombination scenarios. In a later analysis, every TCR beta chain was defined by the combination of its CDR3 amino acid sequence and its V-gene family, and reads without a unique V-gene family were dropped. As a way to deal with suspected cross-contamination and a sequencing artifact, a later analysis dropped approximately 570 nucleotide sequences that were highly shared and had low generation probability. In a later analysis, a clonal expansion index for each public chain was calculated from normalized within-repertoire ranks of inferred template counts. A later analysis computed generation probabilities with a VDJ recombination model fitted to out-of-frame rearrangements, and checked the results against IGoR. In a later analysis, TCR-TCR, TCR-HLA and TCR-CMV co-occurrence was scored with hypergeometric tests, and a repertoire-size bias correction was applied to TCR pairs. A later analysis estimated false discovery rates by permuting HLA or CMV assignments 20 times. In a later analysis, co-occurring TCRs were grouped using DBSCAN, and TCRdist sequence similarity was added for clustering within HLA-allele-positive subsets. Repertoires with fewer than 30,000 or more than 120,000 public chains were left out of co-occurrence clustering, as were about 5 repertoires with anomalous nucleotide sharing. Here the immuneACCESS table is served through TCRdb, limited to in-frame sequences with V and J called. Missing clones are a known gap in these copies; in checked studies unresolved V genes cover under half, and the rest lacks a known reason. That table gives V, J and clone size, and the DNA gave D and trimming. The sample contains some 160,000 clones, about 80% of them found a single time. The ten most abundant clones make up approximately 0.55% of the sample.

Note on this clone: Its antigen is not yet known. Sequence at one end of the junction differs from germline and may be a read error.

The cohort consisted of some 730 healthy bone marrow donors. Cohort members were all nominally healthy when sampled, although unrecorded immune exposures were likely present. The donor tested CMV seronegative, placing the donor among the 350 to 400 seronegative members of the cohort. Each donor provided a peripheral blood sample, and peripheral blood mononuclear cells were used for TCR beta sequencing. Genomic DNA was extracted from the blood cell samples with the Qiagen DNeasy Blood Extraction Kit. The sample was PBMCs. The source is a woman in her forties or fifties in good health and CMV-seronegative. This receptor chain uses TRBV7-9 and TRBJ2-1; TRBD1 is possibly the D segment (6 matching bases). The CDR3 sequence is CSSSLPPGHLFNEQFF. The base sequence is TGTTCCAGCAGCTTACCCCCGGGACACCTTTTCAATGAGCAGTTCTTC.